A selection of T cell receptor beta chains follows, all from one sample in a study of blood T cell repertoires in COVID-19. Profiling relied on immunoSEQ multiplex PCR, and the TCRdb table lists in-frame clones only, not all of them. Seen here are approximately 230,000 clones, approximately 89% observed once, and the top ten hold about 5.9%. Sequencing was done on a sample of peripheral blood. The receptors originated from a woman aged 25-40 years with COVID-19, enrolled during active disease. Each CDR3 is given with its conserved first and last residue. The D gene is left open where the match is weak. The size entry is marked missing in some rows and otherwise reads once, few, many or a size class.

clone_size: -
v_call: TRBV10-3
j_call: TRBJ2-7
d_call: TRBD2
cdr3_aa: CAISESGGGVITYEQYF
cdr3_nt: TGTGCCATCAGTGAGTCGGGCGGGGGGGTAATCACCTACGAGCAGTACTTC

clone_size: -
v_call: TRBV28
j_call: TRBJ2-1
d_call: TRBD2
cdr3_aa: CASRNSGGYNEQFF
cdr3_nt: TGTGCCAGCAGAAATAGCGGGGGCTACAATGAGCAGTTCTTC

clone_size: -
v_call: TRBV29-1
j_call: TRBJ2-5
d_call: TRBD1
cdr3_aa: CSVGTGGAVGETQYF
cdr3_nt: TGCAGCGTCGGGACAGGGGGCGCGGTCGGGGAGACCCAGTACTTC

clone_size: -
v_call: TRBV7-8
j_call: TRBJ1-4
d_call: TRBD1
cdr3_aa: CASSRDRGGEKLFF
cdr3_nt: TGTGCCAGCAGCCGAGACAGGGGCGGTGAAAAACTGTTTTTT

clone_size: few
v_call: TRBV19
j_call: TRBJ2-1
d_call: TRBD2
cdr3_aa: CASKAGALAEQFF
cdr3_nt: TGTGCCAGTAAAGCGGGGGCCCTGGCTGAGCAGTTCTTC

clone_size: -
v_call: TRBV4-3
j_call: TRBJ2-4
d_call: TRBD2
cdr3_aa: CASSQDQGTSGSFIQYF
cdr3_nt: TGCGCCAGCAGCCAAGATCAGGGGACTAGCGGGAGTTTCATTCAGTACTTC

clone_size: -
v_call: TRBV6-2/TRBV6-3
j_call: TRBJ2-3
d_call: TRBD2
cdr3_aa: CASSVTSASTDTQYF
cdr3_nt: TGTGCCAGCAGTGTGACTAGCGCCAGCACAGATACGCAGTATTTT

clone_size: -
v_call: TRBV3-1/TRBV3-2
j_call: TRBJ1-2
d_call: -
cdr3_aa: CASSQGAWVDYGYTF
cdr3_nt: TGTGCCAGCAGCCAGGGGGCCTGGGTGGACTATGGCTACACCTTC

clone_size: -
v_call: TRBV2
j_call: TRBJ2-4
d_call: TRBD2
cdr3_aa: CASGRGPLAKNIQYF
cdr3_nt: TGTGCCAGCGGGAGGGGACCTTTAGCCAAAAACATTCAGTACTTC

clone_size: -
v_call: TRBV4-3
j_call: TRBJ2-2
d_call: TRBD1
cdr3_aa: CASKTGQGSTGELFF
cdr3_nt: TGCGCCAGCAAGACGGGACAGGGGTCCACCGGGGAGCTGTTTTTT

clone_size: -
v_call: TRBV5-4
j_call: TRBJ2-5
d_call: TRBD1
cdr3_aa: CASSPRDRQETQYF
cdr3_nt: TGTGCCAGCAGCCCCCGGGACAGACAAGAGACCCAGTACTTC

clone_size: -
v_call: TRBV15
j_call: TRBJ1-1
d_call: TRBD1
cdr3_aa: CATRAGQKNTEAFF
cdr3_nt: TGTGCCACCAGGGCGGGACAGAAGAACACTGAAGCTTTCTTT

clone_size: -
v_call: TRBV7-9
j_call: TRBJ1-2
d_call: -
cdr3_aa: CASSLGNREVDGYTF
cdr3_nt: TGTGCCAGCAGCTTAGGAAACAGGGAAGTTGATGGCTACACCTTC

clone_size: -
v_call: TRBV19
j_call: TRBJ2-2
d_call: TRBD1
cdr3_aa: CASSHGQGFTGELFF
cdr3_nt: TGTGCCAGTAGTCATGGACAGGGATTCACCGGGGAGCTGTTTTTT

clone_size: -
v_call: TRBV4-3
j_call: TRBJ2-7
d_call: -
cdr3_aa: CASSQDEGVGSYEQYF
cdr3_nt: TGCGCCAGCAGCCAAGACGAGGGGGTAGGTTCATACGAGCAGTACTTC

clone_size: -
v_call: TRBV27
j_call: TRBJ2-7
d_call: -
cdr3_aa: CASSDFSSYEQYF
cdr3_nt: TGTGCCAGCAGTGACTTCTCCTCCTACGAGCAGTACTTC

clone_size: few
v_call: TRBV24-1
j_call: TRBJ2-1
d_call: TRBD1
cdr3_aa: CATSTRQGSYNEQFF
cdr3_nt: TGTGCCACCAGCACTCGACAGGGGTCCTACAATGAGCAGTTCTTC